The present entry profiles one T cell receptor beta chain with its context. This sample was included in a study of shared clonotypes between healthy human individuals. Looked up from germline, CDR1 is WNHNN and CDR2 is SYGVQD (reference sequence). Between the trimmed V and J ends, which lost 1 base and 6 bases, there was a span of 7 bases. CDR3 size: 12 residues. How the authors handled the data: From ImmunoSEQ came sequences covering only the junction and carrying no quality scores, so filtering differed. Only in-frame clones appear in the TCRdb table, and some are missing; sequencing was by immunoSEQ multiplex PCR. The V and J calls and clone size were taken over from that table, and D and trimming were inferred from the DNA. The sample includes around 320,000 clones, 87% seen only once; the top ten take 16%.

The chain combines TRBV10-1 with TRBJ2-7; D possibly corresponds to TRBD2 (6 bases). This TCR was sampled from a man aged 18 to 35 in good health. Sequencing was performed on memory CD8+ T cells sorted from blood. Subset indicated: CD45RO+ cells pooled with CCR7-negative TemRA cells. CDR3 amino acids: CASSEWRGEQYF. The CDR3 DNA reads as TGCGCCAGCAGTGAGTGGAGGGGCGAGCAGTACTTC.